The clone carrying this TCR beta chain showed up just once. Its antigen is undetermined. The data are from a study of long-term antiretroviral therapy in people with HIV. Study-level information: The 2015 immediate-ART recommendation was preceded by the earliest samples by about a decade. Study findings and constraints: HIV repertoires had narrower CDR3 length ranges than controls.

Trimming left V 6 bases short and J 5 bases short, with 19 bases between. The CDR3 sequence is 15 residues long. The V gene's germline CDR1 is SGDLS and CDR2 YYNGEE. Runs used v3.0 of the immunoSEQ assay and were done at survey level. Clones were sequenced by immunoSEQ multiplex PCR, and TCRdb holds only the in-frame ones, with some missing. The table has about 35,000 clones, approximately 80% seen once. This receptor was identified in a man younger than 30 with HIV. The specimen was unsorted PBMCs, collected 0.3 years after starting antiretroviral therapy. The rearrangement links TRBV9 to TRBJ2-3; D perhaps matches TRBD2 (5 bases). CDR3 sequence reads: CASTRGVALGDTQYF. The CDR3 bases are TGTGCCAGCACCCGGGGTGTGGCCCTGGGAGATACGCAGTATTTT.